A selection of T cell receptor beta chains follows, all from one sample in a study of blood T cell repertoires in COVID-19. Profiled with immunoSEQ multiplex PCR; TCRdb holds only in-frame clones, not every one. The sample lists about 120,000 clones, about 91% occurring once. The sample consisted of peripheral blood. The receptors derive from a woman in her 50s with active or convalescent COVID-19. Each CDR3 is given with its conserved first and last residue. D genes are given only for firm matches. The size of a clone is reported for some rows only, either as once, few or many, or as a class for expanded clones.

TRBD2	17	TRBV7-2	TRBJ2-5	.	CASRGPGLAGALETQYF	TGTGCCAGCAGAGGTCCGGGACTAGCGGGAGCCTTAGAGACCCAGTACTTC
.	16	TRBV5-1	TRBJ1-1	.	CASSLLWGPISAEAFF	TGCGCCAGCAGCTTGTTATGGGGGCCGATTTCAGCTGAAGCTTTCTTT
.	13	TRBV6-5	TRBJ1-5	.	CASSRQNNQPQHF	TGTGCCAGCAGCCGACAGAACAATCAGCCCCAGCATTTT
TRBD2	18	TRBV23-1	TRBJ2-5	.	CASSPTGTSGTSQETQYF	TGCGCCAGCAGTCCAACCGGGACTAGCGGGACTAGCCAAGAGACCCAGTACTTC
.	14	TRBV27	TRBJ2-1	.	CASSWGDSTVEQFF	TGTGCCAGCAGTTGGGGAGATAGTACAGTTGAGCAGTTCTTC
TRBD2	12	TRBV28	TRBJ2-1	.	CASTSGSNEQFF	TGTGCCAGCACTAGCGGGAGTAATGAGCAGTTCTTC
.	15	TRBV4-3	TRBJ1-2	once	CASSQVRGSLYGYTF	TGCGCCAGCAGCCAAGTTCGCGGCAGCCTCTATGGCTACACCTTC
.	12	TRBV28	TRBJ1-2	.	CASSPSRYGYTF	TGTGCCAGCAGCCCGTCCCGCTATGGCTACACCTTC
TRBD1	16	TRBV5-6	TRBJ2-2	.	CASRQTGAGNTGELFF	TGTGCCAGCAGACAGACAGGGGCCGGGAACACCGGGGAGCTGTTTTTT
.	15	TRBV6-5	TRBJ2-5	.	CASSYSWRVGETQYF	TGTGCCAGCAGTTACTCCTGGAGGGTTGGGGAGACCCAGTACTTC
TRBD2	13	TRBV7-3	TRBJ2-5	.	CASSFSGSETQYF	TGTGCCAGCAGCTTTAGCGGGAGCGAGACCCAGTACTTC
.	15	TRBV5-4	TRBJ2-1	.	CASSFRLSTYNEQFF	TGTGCCAGCAGCTTTCGACTTTCCACCTACAATGAGCAGTTCTTC
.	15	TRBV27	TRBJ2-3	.	CASSLQGRSTDTQYF	TGTGCCAGCAGTCTACAGGGTAGGAGCACAGATACGCAGTATTTT
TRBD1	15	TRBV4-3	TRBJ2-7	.	CASSQEGQANYEQYF	TGCGCCAGCAGCCAAGAGGGACAGGCTAACTACGAGCAGTACTTC
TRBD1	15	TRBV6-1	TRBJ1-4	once	CASSEAPGTGQKLFF	TGTGCCAGCAGTGAGGCACCAGGGACAGGGCAGAAACTGTTTTTT
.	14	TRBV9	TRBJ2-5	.	CASSAGGQSETQYF	TGTGCCAGCAGCGCCGGCGGGCAGTCAGAGACCCAGTACTTC
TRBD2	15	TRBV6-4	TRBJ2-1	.	CASRLAGGDAEEQFF	TGTGCCAGCAGACTAGCGGGAGGGGATGCTGAAGAGCAGTTCTTC
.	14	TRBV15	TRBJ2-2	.	CATSRQENTGELFF	TGTGCCACCAGCAGGCAGGAAAACACCGGGGAGCTGTTTTTT
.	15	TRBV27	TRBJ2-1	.	CASSPPDNSYNEQFF	TGTGCCAGCAGCCCGCCGGACAACTCCTACAATGAGCAGTTCTTC
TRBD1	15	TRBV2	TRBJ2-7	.	CASSPRTGGAYEQYF	TGTGCCAGCAGTCCTCGGACAGGGGGCGCCTACGAGCAGTACTTC
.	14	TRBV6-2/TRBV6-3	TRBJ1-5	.	CASSFQNSNQPQHF	TGTGCCAGCAGTTTCCAGAATAGCAATCAGCCCCAGCATTTT
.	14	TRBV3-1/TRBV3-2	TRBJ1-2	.	CASSQGSGKYGYTF	TGTGCCAGCAGCCAAGGGTCGGGGAAGTATGGCTACACCTTC
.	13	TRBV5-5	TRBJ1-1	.	CASSWDWNTEAFF	TGTGCCAGCAGCTGGGACTGGAACACTGAAGCTTTCTTT
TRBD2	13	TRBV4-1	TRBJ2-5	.	CASSREGRETQYF	TGCGCCAGCAGCCGGGAGGGTAGAGAGACCCAGTACTTC
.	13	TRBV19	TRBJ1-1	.	CASSSHTNTEAFF	TGTGCCAGTAGTTCCCACACGAACACTGAAGCTTTCTTT
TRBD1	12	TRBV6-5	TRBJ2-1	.	CASRQGAEEQFF	TGTGCCTCTCGACAGGGGGCGGAAGAGCAGTTCTTC
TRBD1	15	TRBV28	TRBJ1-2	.	CASREDRGGNYGYTF	TGTGCCAGCAGGGAGGACAGGGGAGGAAACTATGGCTACACCTTC
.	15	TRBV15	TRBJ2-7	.	CATSRDRGRTYEQYF	TGTGCCACCAGCAGAGATCGAGGGAGAACATACGAGCAGTACTTC
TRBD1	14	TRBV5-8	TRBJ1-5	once	CASSVAGGKQPQHF	TGTGCCAGCAGCGTGGCAGGGGGCAAACAGCCCCAGCATTTT
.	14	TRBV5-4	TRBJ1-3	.	CASSFPGAGNTIYF	TGTGCCAGCAGCTTCCCAGGGGCTGGAAACACCATATATTTT
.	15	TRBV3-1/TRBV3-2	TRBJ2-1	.	CASSQVRGSYNEQFF	TGTGCCAGCAGCCAAGTAAGGGGATCATACAATGAGCAGTTCTTC
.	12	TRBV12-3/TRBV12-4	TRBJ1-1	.	CASSLRRTEAFF	TGTGCCAGCAGTTTAAGGCGGACTGAAGCTTTCTTT
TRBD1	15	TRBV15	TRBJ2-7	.	CATSSRDRGSYEQYF	TGTGCCACCAGCTCCCGGGACAGGGGGTCCTACGAGCAGTACTTC
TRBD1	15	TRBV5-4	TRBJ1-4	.	CASSTAQGADEKLFF	TGTGCCAGCAGCACCGCACAGGGGGCGGATGAAAAACTGTTTTTT
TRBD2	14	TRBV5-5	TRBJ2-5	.	CASSLAGGQETQYF	TGTGCCAGCAGCCTAGCGGGAGGGCAAGAGACCCAGTACTTC
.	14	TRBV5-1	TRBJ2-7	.	CASSLAGASYEQYF	TGCGCCAGCAGCTTGGCAGGGGCCTCCTACGAGCAGTACTTC
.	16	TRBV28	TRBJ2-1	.	CASSLLGRGVHNEQFF	TGTGCCAGCAGTTTATTGGGCAGGGGGGTTCACAATGAGCAGTTCTTC
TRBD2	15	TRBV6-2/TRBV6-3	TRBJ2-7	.	CASSHLFAGGHEQYF	TGTGCCAGCAGCCACCTTTTCGCGGGAGGCCACGAGCAGTACTTC
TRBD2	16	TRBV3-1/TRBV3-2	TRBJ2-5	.	CASSRQTSGKQETQYF	TGTGCCAGCAGTCGCCAGACTAGCGGAAAACAAGAGACCCAGTACTTC
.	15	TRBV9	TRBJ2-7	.	CASSGRPDSSYEQYF	TGTGCCAGCAGCGGGAGACCTGACAGCTCCTACGAGCAGTACTTC
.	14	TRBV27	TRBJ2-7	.	CASSMDWPPREQYF	TGTGCCAGCAGTATGGACTGGCCACCTAGGGAGCAGTACTTC